Shown below are 9 T cell receptor beta chains from a single sample sequenced in a study of CD8 T cells in ankylosing spondylitis. Study outcomes and limitations: Ankylosing spondylitis blood appeared to carry a characteristic TCR beta motif of several highly homologous variants.

TCRdb reanalysed the 5' RACE reads using MiXCR and keeps one entry per CDR3 protein. This sample carries some 220,000 distinct CDR3 sequences, just under 7.5% of them seen once, and the ten largest clones take 12% to 15%. The antigens of these receptors remain unknown. Material for sequencing was blood, either unsorted or a sorted T cell fraction (not recorded which). These receptors originate from a male donor with ankylosing spondylitis.

This clonotype was counted many times. The chain links TRBV14 to TRBJ2-1, with TRBD2 matching 8 bases. Germline V gives CDR1 SGHDN, CDR2 FVKESK. The CDR3 is 14 amino acids. Losses at the gene ends were 6 bases for V and 8 bases for J; bases not matched to a gene: 9. CDR3 DNA: TGTGCCAGCAGTGGAGCGGGGGTAGTCCATGAGCAGTTCTTC. Translating it yields CASSGAGVVHEQFF.

This chain links TRBV19 with TRBJ1-1, with 9 nucleotides matching TRBD1. V was clipped by 4 bases and J by 5 bases; unmatched bases: 2. The CDR3 sequence is 13 residues long. Per germline, CDR1 LNHDA and CDR2 SQIVND (reference sequence). DNA for the CDR3: TGTGCCAGTAGTAGGGACAGGGTAACTGAAGCTTTCTTT. It specifies CASSRDRVTEAFF. Filled out from reference TRBV19 and TRBJ1-1, the complete variable domain reads DGGITQSPKYLFRKEGQNVTLSCEQNLNHDAMYWYRQDPGQGLRLIYYSQIVNDFQKGDIAEGYSVSREKKESFPLTVTSAQKNPTAFYLCASSRDRVTEAFFGQGTRLTVV.

For this clonotype: Germline is not matched at one junction end, which may reflect a read error. This rearrangement joins TRBV9 to TRBJ2-5; TRBD1 might be the D (5 bases). Per the germline V gene, CDR1 is SGDLS and CDR2 is YYNGEE. The CDR3 spans 13 residues. The CDR3 loop is CASSVAGKETKYF. The CDR3 DNA reads as TGTGCCAGCAGCGTAGCAGGGAAGGAGACCAAGTACTTC.

The table lists this clonotype with many counts. CDR3 sequence reads: CASSFMSAGTYGYTF. CDR3 DNA sequence: TGTGCCAGCAGCTTTATGTCGGCAGGGACCTATGGCTACACCTTC. The chain uses TRBV5-5 and TRBJ1-2; perhaps TRBD1 as D (5 bases). The germline V gene encodes CDR1 SGHKS and CDR2 YYEKEE (reference sequence). V lost 2 bases, J lost 4 bases, and 15 bases lay in between. This CDR3 has 15 residues.

This clonotype was found a few times. The CDR3 region has the DNA TGTGCCAGCAGCCATCCGTCCTACGAGCAGTACTTC. This encodes CASSHPSYEQYF. This sequence joins TRBV4-2 and TRBJ2-7, with unresolved D. The CDR3 length is 12 residues. V was pared by 3 bases and J by 1 base, with 4 bases between. Germline V CDR1 and CDR2: LGHNA, YNFKEQ.

This clonotype was seen repeatedly, ten times or more. The V call is TRBV20-1, the J call TRBJ1-1; D is undetermined. The germline V gene encodes CDR1 DFQATT and CDR2 SNEGSKA (reference sequence). The CDR3 length is 12 residues. V dropped 6 bases and J dropped 4 bases, with 12 bases sitting between them. CDR3 in amino acids: CSAFWRVTEAFF. The CDR3, as DNA: TGCAGTGCCTTTTGGAGGGTCACTGAAGCTTTCTTT.

This clonotype was found many times. The chain couples TRBV28 to TRBJ1-4; 8 positions match TRBD1. This CDR3 has 14 amino acids. J gave up 7 bases and V 6 bases, and 7 bases lay outside the gene matches. The germline CDR1 and CDR2 sequences are MDHEN and SYDVKM. CDR3 protein: CASSLQGAGEKLFF. The CDR3 DNA reads as TGTGCCAGCAGCCTGCAGGGGGCTGGTGAAAAACTGTTTTTT.

This clonotype was seen many times. The CDR3 spells CASSYSRGDRTETQYF. CDR3 nucleotide sequence: TGTGCCAGCAGTTATTCGCGGGGGGACAGAACTGAGACCCAGTACTTC. The chain carries TRBV6-2 or TRBV6-3 and TRBJ2-5, with D tentatively TRBD2 (8 bases). V shed 3 bases and J shed 5 bases, with 19 bases lying between them. The CDR3 covers 16 residues. Germline CDR1 reads MNHEY; CDR2 reads SVGEGT.

At least ten counts were recorded for this clonotype. This sequence joins TRBV28 and TRBJ2-1, with D perhaps matching TRBD2 (5 bases). CDR3 size: 15 residues. Between the trimmed V and J ends, which lost 2 bases and 6 bases, there was a span of 14 bases. Germline CDR1 is MDHEN and CDR2 is SYDVKM. The CDR3 loop is CASSLRGPPPNEQFF. For the CDR3, the DNA is TGTGCCAGCAGTTTAAGAGGGCCCCCACCCAATGAGCAGTTCTTC.